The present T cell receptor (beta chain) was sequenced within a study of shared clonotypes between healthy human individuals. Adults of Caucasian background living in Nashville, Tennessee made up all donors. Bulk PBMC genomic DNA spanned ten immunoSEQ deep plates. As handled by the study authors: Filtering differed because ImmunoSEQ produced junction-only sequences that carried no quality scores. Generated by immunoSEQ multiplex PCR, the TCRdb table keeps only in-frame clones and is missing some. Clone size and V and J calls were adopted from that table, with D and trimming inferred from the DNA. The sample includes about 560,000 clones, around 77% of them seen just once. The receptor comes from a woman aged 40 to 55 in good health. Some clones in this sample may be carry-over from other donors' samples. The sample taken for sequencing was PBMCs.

CDR3 sequence (DNA): TGTGCCAGCAGCTTAGTAGCAGGGGCAGGCACTGAAGCTTTCTTT. It translates to CASSLVAGAGTEAFF. This rearrangement joins TRBV7-2 to TRBJ1-1; TRBD1 is a possible D gene (6 bases). This CDR3 comprises 15 residues. The ends were cut back, 1 base at V and 4 bases at J, with 13 bases in the middle. CDR1 is SGHTA, CDR2 FQGNSA, per germline.